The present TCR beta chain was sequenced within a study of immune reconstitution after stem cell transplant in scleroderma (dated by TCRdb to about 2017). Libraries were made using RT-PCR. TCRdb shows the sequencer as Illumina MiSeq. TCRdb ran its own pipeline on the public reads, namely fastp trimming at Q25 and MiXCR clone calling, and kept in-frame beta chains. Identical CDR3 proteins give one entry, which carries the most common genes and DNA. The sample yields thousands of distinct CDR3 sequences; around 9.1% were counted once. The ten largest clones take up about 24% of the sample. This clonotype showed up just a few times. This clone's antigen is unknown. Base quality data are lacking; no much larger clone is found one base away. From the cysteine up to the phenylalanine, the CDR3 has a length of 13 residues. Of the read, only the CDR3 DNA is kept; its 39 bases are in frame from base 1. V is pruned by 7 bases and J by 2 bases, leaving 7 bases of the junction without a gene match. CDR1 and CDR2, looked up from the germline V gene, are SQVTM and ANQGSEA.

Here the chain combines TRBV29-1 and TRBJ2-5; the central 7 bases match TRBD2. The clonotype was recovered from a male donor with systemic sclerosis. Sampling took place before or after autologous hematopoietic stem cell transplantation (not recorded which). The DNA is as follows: TGCAGCGCCGGGGGGAGCGTACAAGAGACCCAGTACTTC. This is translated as CSAGGSVQETQYF. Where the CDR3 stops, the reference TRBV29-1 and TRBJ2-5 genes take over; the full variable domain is SAVISQKPSRDICQRGTSLTIQCQVDSQVTMMFWYRQQPGQSLTLIATANQGSEATYESGFVIDKFPISRPNLTFSTLTVSNMSPEDSSIYLCSAGGSVQETQYFGPGTRLLVL.